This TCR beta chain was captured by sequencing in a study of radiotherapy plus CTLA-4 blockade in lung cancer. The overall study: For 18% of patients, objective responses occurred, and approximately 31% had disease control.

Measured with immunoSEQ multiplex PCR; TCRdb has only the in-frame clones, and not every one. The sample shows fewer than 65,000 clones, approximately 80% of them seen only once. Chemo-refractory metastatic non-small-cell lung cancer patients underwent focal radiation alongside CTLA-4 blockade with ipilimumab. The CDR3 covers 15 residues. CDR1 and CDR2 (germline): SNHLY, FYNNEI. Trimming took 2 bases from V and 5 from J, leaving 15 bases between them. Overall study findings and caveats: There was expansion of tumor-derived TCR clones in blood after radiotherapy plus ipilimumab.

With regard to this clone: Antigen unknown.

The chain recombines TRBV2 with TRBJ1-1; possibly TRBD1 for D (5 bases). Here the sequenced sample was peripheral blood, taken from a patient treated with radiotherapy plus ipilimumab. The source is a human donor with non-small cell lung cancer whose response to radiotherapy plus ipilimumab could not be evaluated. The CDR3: CASSELGGGWTEAFF. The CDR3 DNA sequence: TGTGCCAGCAGTGAATTGGGGGGAGGGTGGACTGAAGCTTTCTTT.